This entry lists 8 T cell receptor beta chains sequenced from one sample in a study of blood T cell repertoires in COVID-19. Method: immunoSEQ multiplex PCR; TCRdb's copy keeps in-frame clones and lacks some. In the table there are 55,000 to 65,000 clones, over 70% of which are singletons. Sequencing was performed on peripheral blood. Receptors originate from a man aged 60-69 years with acute or convalescent COVID-19.

This chain joins TRBV2 and TRBJ2-7; 10 nucleotides align to TRBD1. Unmatched junction bases numbered 5, after V lost 6 bases and J lost 0 bases. Per the germline V gene, CDR1 is SNHLY and CDR2 is FYNNEI. CDR3 length equals 15 residues. CDR3 sequence: CASSRDRGSSYEQYF. The CDR3 nucleotides are TGTGCCAGCAGCAGGGACAGGGGTAGCTCCTACGAGCAGTACTTC.

This clone was found a few times. J is TRBJ1-3 and V is TRBV7-2; D remains unclear. The CDR3 has 13 residues. Trimming removed 3 bases from V and 10 bases from J, with 13 bases in between. Per the germline V gene, CDR1 is SGHTA and CDR2 is FQGNSA. CDR3 nucleotides: TGTGCCAGCAGCTTTATTCCAGGCGGGACCATATATTTT. Protein sequence: CASSFIPGGTIYF.

This clone has only one observation. The CDR3 bases are TGTGCCAGCAGCTCCGGGACAGGGGGCGAAAAACTGTTTTTT. Translation: CASSSGTGGEKLFF. The genes are TRBV7-9 and TRBJ1-4; 12 nucleotides agree with TRBD1. There are 14 residues in the CDR3. Germline CDR1 reads SEHNR; CDR2 reads FQNEAQ (reference sequence). J gave up 8 bases and V 4 bases, and 2 bases lay outside the gene matches.

This rearrangement joins TRBV12-3 or TRBV12-4 to TRBJ2-3, with D tentatively TRBD2 (5 bases). There are 13 residues in the CDR3. V gave up 6 bases and J gave up 0 bases, with 7 bases separating them. CDR3 sequence: CASRKRSTDTQYF. The CDR3 DNA follows: TGTGCCAGCAGAAAGCGGAGCACAGATACGCAGTATTTT.

The V gene is TRBV23-1, the J gene TRBJ1-2, with TRBD1 as a possible D gene (6 bases). Being an ORF, TRBV23-1 has a function that is uncertain. The CDR3 consists of 19 residues. V was trimmed by 0 bases and J by 3 bases, leaving 23 bases between them. The CDR3 loop is CASSQSEGVVDFRDYGYTF. DNA of the CDR3: TGCGCCAGCAGTCAATCTGAGGGGGTAGTCGATTTTAGGGACTATGGCTACACCTTC.

The rearrangement links TRBV5-1 to TRBJ2-3, with D possibly matching TRBD2 (5 bases). Per the germline V gene, CDR1 is SGHRS and CDR2 is YFSETQ. The CDR3 is made up of 17 amino acids. Trimming removed 9 bases at V and 4 bases at J, with 27 bases between. The DNA for the CDR3 is TGCGCCAATCCCAACGGAGAAACCTTGATGAGGGCAGATACGCAGTATTTT. Its protein is CANPNGETLMRADTQYF.

The chain links TRBV30 to TRBJ1-6; 7 bases line up with TRBD1. Per germline, CDR1 GTSNPN and CDR2 SVGIG (reference sequence). V lost 0 bases and J lost 6; bases outside the gene matches: 23. CDR3 length: 21 amino acids. CDR3 bases: TGTGCCTGGAGTGTAGGGTTGTATACCTCCGGACAGGACAGAGTTAATTCACCCCTCCACTTT. The encoded protein is CAWSVGLYTSGQDRVNSPLHF.

The chain uses TRBV18 and TRBJ1-5; weak D call: TRBD1 (5 bases). Germline V CDR1 and CDR2: KGHSH, LQKENI. V lost 5 bases, J lost 4 bases, and 9 bases lay in between. This CDR3 is built from 13 residues. The chain's CDR3 is CASSTGGNQPQHF. The DNA of the CDR3 is TGTGCCAGCTCAACGGGGGGAAATCAGCCCCAGCATTTT.